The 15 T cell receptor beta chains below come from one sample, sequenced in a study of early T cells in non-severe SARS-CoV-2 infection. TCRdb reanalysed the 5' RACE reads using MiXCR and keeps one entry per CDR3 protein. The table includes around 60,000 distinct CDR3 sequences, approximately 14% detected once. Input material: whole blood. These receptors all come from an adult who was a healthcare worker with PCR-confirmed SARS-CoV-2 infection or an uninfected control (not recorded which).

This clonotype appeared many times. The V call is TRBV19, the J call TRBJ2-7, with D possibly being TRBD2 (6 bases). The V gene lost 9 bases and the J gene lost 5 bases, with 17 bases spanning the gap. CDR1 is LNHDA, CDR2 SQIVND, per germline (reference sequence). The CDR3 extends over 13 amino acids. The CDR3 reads CASSRGWLDEQYF. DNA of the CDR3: TGTGCCAGCAGCCGGGGGTGGCTTGACGAGCAGTACTTC.

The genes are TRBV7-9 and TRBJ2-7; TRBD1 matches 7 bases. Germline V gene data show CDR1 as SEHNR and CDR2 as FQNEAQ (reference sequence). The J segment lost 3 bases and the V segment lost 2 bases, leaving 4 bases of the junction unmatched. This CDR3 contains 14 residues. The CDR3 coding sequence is TGTGCCAGCAGCTTAAAGGGGGCGGGCTACGAGCAGTACTTC. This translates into CASSLKGAGYEQYF.

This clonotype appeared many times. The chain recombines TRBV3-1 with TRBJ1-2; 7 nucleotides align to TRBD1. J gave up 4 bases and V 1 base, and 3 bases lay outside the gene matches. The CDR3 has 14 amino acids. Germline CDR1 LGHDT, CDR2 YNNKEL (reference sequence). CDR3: CASSQGTGSYGYTF. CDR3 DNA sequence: TGTGCCAGCAGCCAAGGGACAGGCTCCTATGGCTACACCTTC.

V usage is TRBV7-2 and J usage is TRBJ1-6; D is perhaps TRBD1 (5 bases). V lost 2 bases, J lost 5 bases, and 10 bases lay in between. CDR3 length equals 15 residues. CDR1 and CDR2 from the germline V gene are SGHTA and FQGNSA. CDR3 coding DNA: TGTGCCAGCAGCTTATTCGGCAGGGATAATTCACCCCTCCACTTT. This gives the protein CASSLFGRDNSPLHF.

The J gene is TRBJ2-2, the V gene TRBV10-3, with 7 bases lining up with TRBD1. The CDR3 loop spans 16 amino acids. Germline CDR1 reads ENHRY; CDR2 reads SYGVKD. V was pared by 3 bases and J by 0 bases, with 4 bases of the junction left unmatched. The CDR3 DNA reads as TGTGCCATCAGTGAAAACCAGGGGGCGAACACCGGGGAGCTGTTTTTT. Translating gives CAISENQGANTGELFF.

CDR3 nucleotides: TGTGCCAGCAGCATAAACCCAGGGACAAGATACGAGCAGTACTTC. The encoded protein is CASSINPGTRYEQYF. The rearrangement links TRBV5-6 to TRBJ2-7, with D possibly TRBD1 on 6 matching bases. V lost 4 bases, J lost 4 bases, and 18 bases lay in between. Germline V gene lookup returns CDR1 SGHDT and CDR2 YYEEEE. CDR3 size: 15 residues.

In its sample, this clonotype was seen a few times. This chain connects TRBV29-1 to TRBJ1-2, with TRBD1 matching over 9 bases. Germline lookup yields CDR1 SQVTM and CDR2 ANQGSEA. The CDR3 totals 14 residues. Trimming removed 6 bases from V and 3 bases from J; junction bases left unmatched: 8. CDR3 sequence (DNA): TGCAGCGTGACGGGACAGGGAGGAGACTATGGCTACACCTTC. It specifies CSVTGQGGDYGYTF.

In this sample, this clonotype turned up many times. In nucleotides, the CDR3 is TGCGCCAGCAGAGGGACCATGAACACTGAAGCTTTCTTT. Its translation: CASRGTMNTEAFF. The chain joins TRBV10-2 to TRBJ1-1; D is possibly TRBD1 (5 bases). The germline V and J ends were trimmed by 6 bases and 0 bases, with 8 bases remaining between them. CDR1 and CDR2 from the germline V gene are WSHSY and SAAADI. CDR3 length equals 13 residues.

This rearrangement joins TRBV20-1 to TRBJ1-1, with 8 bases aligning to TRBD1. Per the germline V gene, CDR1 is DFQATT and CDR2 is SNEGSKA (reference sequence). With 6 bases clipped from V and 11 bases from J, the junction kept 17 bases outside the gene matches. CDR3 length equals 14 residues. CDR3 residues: CSAKTRDRWEWAFF. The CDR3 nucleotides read TGCAGTGCAAAAACCCGGGACAGGTGGGAGTGGGCTTTCTTT.

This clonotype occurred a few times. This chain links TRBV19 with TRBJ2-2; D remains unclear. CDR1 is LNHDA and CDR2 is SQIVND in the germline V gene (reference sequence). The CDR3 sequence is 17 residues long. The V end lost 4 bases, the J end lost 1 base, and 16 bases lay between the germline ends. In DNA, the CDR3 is TGTGCCAGTAGTAAACCCGATAGGTCTCAGAACACCGGGGAGCTGTTTTTT. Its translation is CASSKPDRSQNTGELFF.

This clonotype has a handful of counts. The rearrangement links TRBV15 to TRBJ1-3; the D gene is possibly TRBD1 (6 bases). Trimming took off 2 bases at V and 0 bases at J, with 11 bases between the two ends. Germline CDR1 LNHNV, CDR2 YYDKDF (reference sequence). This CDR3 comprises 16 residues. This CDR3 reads CATSRQGQSSGNTIYF. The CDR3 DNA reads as TGTGCCACCAGCAGACAGGGGCAAAGCTCTGGAAACACCATATATTTT.

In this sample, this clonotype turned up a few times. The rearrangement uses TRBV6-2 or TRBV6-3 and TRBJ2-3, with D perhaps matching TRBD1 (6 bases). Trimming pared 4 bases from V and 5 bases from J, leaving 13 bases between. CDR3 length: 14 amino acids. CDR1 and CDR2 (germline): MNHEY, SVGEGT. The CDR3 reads CASSWGQSLDTQYF. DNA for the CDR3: TGTGCCAGCAGTTGGGGACAAAGTTTAGATACGCAGTATTTT.

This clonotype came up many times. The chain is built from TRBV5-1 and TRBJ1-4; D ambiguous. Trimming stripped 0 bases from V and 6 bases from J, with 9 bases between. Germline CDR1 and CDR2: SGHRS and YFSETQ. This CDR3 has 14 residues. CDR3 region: CASSLDGVDEKLFF. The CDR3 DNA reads TGCGCCAGCAGCTTGGATGGGGTGGATGAAAAACTGTTTTTT.

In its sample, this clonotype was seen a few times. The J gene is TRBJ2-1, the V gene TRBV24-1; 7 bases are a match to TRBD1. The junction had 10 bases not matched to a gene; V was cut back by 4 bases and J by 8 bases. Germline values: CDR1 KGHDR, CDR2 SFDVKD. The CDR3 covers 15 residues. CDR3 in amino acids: CATSDPRDSWDEQFF. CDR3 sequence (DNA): TGTGCCACCAGTGACCCCCGGGACAGTTGGGATGAGCAGTTCTTC.

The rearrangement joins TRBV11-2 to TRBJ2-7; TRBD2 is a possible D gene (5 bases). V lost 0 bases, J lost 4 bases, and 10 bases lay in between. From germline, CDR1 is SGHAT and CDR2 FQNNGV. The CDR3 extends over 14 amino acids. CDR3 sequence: CASSLDGPGYEQYF. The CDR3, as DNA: TGTGCCAGCAGCTTAGACGGTCCGGGGTACGAGCAGTACTTC.